The source of this T cell receptor (beta chain) is a study of T-cell memory formation after mild COVID-19. Across the study: TCR clusters were mostly donor specific.

This clonotype was seen ten or more times. Between the trimmed V and J ends, which lost 4 bases and 5 bases, there was a span of 13 bases. The CDR3 runs 14 residues. In germline, CDR1 is SGHTA, CDR2 FQGNSA. TCRdb re-called the 5' RACE reads with MiXCR, one entry per CDR3 protein. This sample has under 200,000 distinct CDR3 sequences, with roughly 12% found just once. The sequence was obtained from a man aged 18 to 30 who had mild COVID-19 (a few samples of this study predate the infection). Cell type and time point are not known. The specimen sequenced was PBMCs or a T cell subset sorted from them (not recorded which). V usage is TRBV7-2 and J usage is TRBJ2-3; D may be TRBD1 (6 bases). The CDR3: CASSYNGQLDTQYF. In nucleotides, the CDR3 is TGTGCCAGCAGCTACAACGGACAGTTAGATACGCAGTATTTT. Drawing the rest from reference TRBV7-2 and TRBJ2-3, the complete variable domain is GAGVSQSPSNKVTEKGKDVELRCDPISGHTALYWYRQSLGQGLEFLIYFQGNSAPDKSGLPSDRFSAERTGGSVSTLTIQRTQQEDSAVYLCASSYNGQLDTQYFGPGTRLTVL.